The 19 T cell receptor beta chains below come from one sample, sequenced in a study of blood T cells in healthy people across ages. A second PCR, run for about 6 to 12 cycles, used a sample-barcoded 5' primer plus a J-beta primer mix. TCRdb re-derived calls from the 5' RACE reads in MiXCR, one entry per CDR3 protein. This sample has around 800,000 distinct CDR3 sequences, with approximately 48% found just once. The sequenced sample was blood. These receptors were collected from a man aged 55 to 70 in good health.

This clonotype occurred a few times. The chain joins TRBV9 to TRBJ2-3; a weak D match, TRBD2 (5 bases). This CDR3 comprises 16 residues. The germline CDR1 and CDR2 sequences are SGDLS and YYNGEE. V dropped 0 bases and J dropped 1 base, with 12 bases sitting between them. CDR3 DNA sequence: TGTGCCAGCAGCGTAGGATCCGGACTGGGCACAGATACGCAGTATTTT. Its protein product is CASSVGSGLGTDTQYF.

The chain recombines TRBV4-2 with TRBJ2-1; 10 nucleotides agree with TRBD2. CDR3 length: 18 residues. The V gene end was trimmed by 0 bases and the J gene end by 8 bases; junction bases not matched to a gene: 13. Germline CDR1 LGHNA, CDR2 YNFKEQ. CDR3 coding DNA: TGTGCCAGCAGCCAAGATCCCACTAGCGGGGCGAGTAGGGATGAGCAGTTCTTC. Translating gives CASSQDPTSGASRDEQFF.

The chain joins TRBV3-1 to TRBJ2-1; no clear D gene. The germline V gene has CDR1 LGHDT and CDR2 YNNKEL (reference sequence). The length of the CDR3 is 12 residues. The ends were cut back, 3 bases at V and 8 bases at J, with 8 bases in the middle. This CDR3 is CASSHERDEQFF. The CDR3, as DNA: TGTGCCAGCAGCCACGAAAGGGATGAGCAGTTCTTC.

This clonotype was observed many times. The genes are TRBV20-1 and TRBJ2-7; D may match TRBD1 or TRBD2 (6 bases each). In germline, CDR1 is DFQATT, CDR2 SNEGSKA (reference sequence). CDR3 length: 13 amino acids. V gave up 0 bases and J gave up 6 bases, with 12 bases separating them. CDR3 amino acids: CSARDSGAGEQYF. As DNA, the CDR3 is TGCAGTGCTAGAGATTCGGGGGCTGGCGAGCAGTACTTC.

This clonotype has more than one count but fewer than ten. This chain connects TRBV5-5 to TRBJ1-2; D perhaps matches TRBD1 (5 bases). Germline V lookup: CDR1 SGHKS, CDR2 YYEKEE (reference sequence). V dropped 2 bases and J dropped 3 bases, with 20 bases sitting between them. The CDR3 is 17 amino acids. The CDR3, as DNA: TGTGCCAGCAGCTTTTGGACAACAGCGCTTAGTGACTATGGCTACACCTTC. Encoded protein: CASSFWTTALSDYGYTF.

The chain is built from TRBV12-3 or TRBV12-4 and TRBJ2-5, with D perhaps given as TRBD1 or TRBD2 (5 bases each). This CDR3 spans 14 amino acids. The V and J ends lost 3 bases and 1 base respectively, with 9 bases between them. The CDR3 nucleotides read TGTGCCAGCAGTTTGTGGGACCTCCAAGAGACCCAGTACTTC. It specifies CASSLWDLQETQYF.

This clonotype occurred a few times. The CDR3 here is CASSPGQGKGEQYF. CDR3 sequence (DNA): TGTGCCAGCAGCCCGGGACAGGGGAAAGGCGAGCAGTACTTC. The chain recombines TRBV13 with TRBJ2-5; 10 bases agree with TRBD1. The end of the DNA aligns better with TRBJ2-7, so the J call may be wrong. The CDR3 runs to 14 residues. Looked up from germline, CDR1 is PRHDT and CDR2 is FYEKMQ (reference sequence).

The chain is built from TRBV7-9 and TRBJ2-5; 7 nucleotides line up with TRBD1. V was clipped by 0 bases and J by 3 bases; unmatched bases: 1. The CDR3 runs 14 residues. Germline CDR1 is SEHNR and CDR2 is FQNEAQ (reference sequence). CDR3 sequence (DNA): TGTGCCAGCAGCTTAGCAGACAGGGAAGAGACCCAGTACTTC. Translating gives CASSLADREETQYF.

This clonotype was counted many times. J is TRBJ2-1 and V is TRBV6-2 or TRBV6-3; the match to TRBD2 covers 10 bases. Germline CDR1 reads MNHEY; CDR2 reads SVGEGT. Trimming took 7 bases from V and 3 from J; bases not matched to a gene: 6. This CDR3 comprises 15 residues. The CDR3 sequence: CASIPAGGFYNEQFF. CDR3 in DNA: TGTGCCAGCATCCCAGCGGGGGGGTTCTACAATGAGCAGTTCTTC.

The chain recombines TRBV15 with TRBJ2-7; possible D gene TRBD1, 5 bases. The V gene's germline CDR1 is LNHNV and CDR2 YYDKDF (reference sequence). CDR3 length equals 13 residues. V lost 2 bases to trimming and J lost 6 bases, with 11 bases between them. The CDR3 region has the DNA TGTGCCACCAGCAGATACCAGGGCCCCGAGCAGTACTTC. It is translated as CATSRYQGPEQYF.

The chain employs TRBV6-7 and TRBJ2-5, with 8 positions matching TRBD1. TRBV6-7 is an ORF, and what it does is uncertain. The V and J ends lost 0 bases and 3 bases, in that order; junction bases with no gene match: 9. This CDR3 has 17 amino acids. CDR3 sequence reads: CASSYSGRGLREETQYF. The CDR3 coding sequence is TGTGCCAGCAGTTACTCGGGCAGGGGGCTTCGGGAAGAGACCCAGTACTTC.

The chain uses TRBV5-1 and TRBJ2-3; TRBD2 matches 8 bases. Germline V CDR1 and CDR2: SGHRS, YFSETQ. This CDR3 spans 19 amino acids. The V and J ends lost 2 bases and 5 bases, in that order; junction bases with no gene match: 19. For the CDR3, the DNA is TGCGCCAGCAGCTTTGGAGCCTTGGCCGGGACTAGTTTGCAAGATACGCAGTATTTT. It yields the protein CASSFGALAGTSLQDTQYF.

The chain is built from TRBV6-2 or TRBV6-3 and TRBJ1-2; D unclear. The V end was cut by 1 base, the J end by 2 bases, with 14 bases between. Germline V gene lookup returns CDR1 MNHEY and CDR2 SVGEGT. This CDR3 contains 16 residues. The CDR3: CASSYYDIRANYGYTF. The CDR3 nucleotides are TGTGCCAGCAGTTACTACGATATCCGGGCCAACTATGGCTACACCTTC.

The V gene is TRBV4-3, the J gene TRBJ2-3; perhaps TRBD1 as D (6 bases). V lost 1 base and J 2 bases, leaving 16 bases between the germline ends. This CDR3 is built from 17 residues. Germline assignment: CDR1 LGHNA and CDR2 YSLEER. CDR3 loop: CASSQGGTGRHTDTQYF. CDR3 coding DNA: TGCGCCAGCAGCCAAGGAGGTACAGGGCGACACACAGATACGCAGTATTTT.

This clonotype was counted at least ten times. The J gene is TRBJ2-4, the V gene TRBV7-2, with D possibly being TRBD1 or TRBD2 (7 bases each). The V gene lost 6 bases and the J gene lost 3 bases, with 15 bases spanning the gap. CDR1 is SGHTA and CDR2 is FQGNSA in the germline V gene. The CDR3 has 15 amino acids. The CDR3 region is CASRSGGGGKNIQYF. CDR3 sequence (DNA): TGTGCCAGCAGATCAGGGGGAGGGGGCAAAAACATTCAGTACTTC.

The chain employs TRBV6-1 and TRBJ1-5; the D gene is possibly TRBD1 (5 bases). Per the germline V gene, CDR1 is MNHNS and CDR2 is SASEGT. This CDR3 is built from 14 residues. Trimming removed 2 bases from V and 5 bases from J, with 10 bases in between. CDR3 nucleotides: TGTGCCAGCAGTGAACAGGGAATTGATCAGCCCCAGCATTTT. Translation: CASSEQGIDQPQHF.

The rearrangement links TRBV15 to TRBJ2-5; 7 bases fit TRBD2. Germline V CDR1 and CDR2: LNHNV, YYDKDF (reference sequence). V lost 0 bases and J lost 3; bases outside the gene matches: 1. The CDR3 extends over 14 amino acids. For the CDR3, the DNA is TGTGCCACCAGCAGAGACCGGGGGGAAGAGACCCAGTACTTC. Amino acid sequence: CATSRDRGEETQYF.

V is TRBV6-1 and J is TRBJ2-5, with 7 bases fitting TRBD1. Germline V CDR1 and CDR2: MNHNS, SASEGT. With 7 bases clipped from V and 5 bases from J, the junction kept 10 bases outside the gene matches. The CDR3 loop spans 14 amino acids. The CDR3 loop is CASTRQGIRETQYF. DNA for the CDR3: TGTGCCAGCACCAGACAGGGAATTAGGGAGACCCAGTACTTC.

The CDR3 DNA follows: TGTGCCACCCTAGGCGAGGGGACCTATGGCTACACCTTC. Protein product: CATLGEGTYGYTF. The rearrangement links TRBV19 to TRBJ1-2; D possibly corresponds to TRBD1 (5 bases). This CDR3 is 13 amino acids long. Trimming removed 10 bases at V and 4 bases at J, with 16 bases between. Germline CDR1 and CDR2: LNHDA and SQIVND (reference sequence).